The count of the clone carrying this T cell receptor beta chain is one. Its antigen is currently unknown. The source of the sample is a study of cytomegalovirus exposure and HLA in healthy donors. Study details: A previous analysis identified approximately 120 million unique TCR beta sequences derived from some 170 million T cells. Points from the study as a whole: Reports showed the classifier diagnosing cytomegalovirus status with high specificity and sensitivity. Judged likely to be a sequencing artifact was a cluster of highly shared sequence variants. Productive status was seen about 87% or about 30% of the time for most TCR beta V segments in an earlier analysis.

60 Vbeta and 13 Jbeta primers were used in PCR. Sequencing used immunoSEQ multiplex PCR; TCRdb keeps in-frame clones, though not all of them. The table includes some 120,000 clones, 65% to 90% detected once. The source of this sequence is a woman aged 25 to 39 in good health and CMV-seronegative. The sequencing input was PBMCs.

This CDR3 is CASSFEGELFF. The CDR3 region has the DNA TGTGCCAGCAGTTTTGAGGGGGAGCTGTTTTTT. The chain recombines TRBV28 with TRBJ2-2, with D unclear. CDR1 and CDR2 from the germline V gene are MDHEN and SYDVKM. V was clipped by 3 bases and J by 8 bases, with 4 bases between them. The CDR3 totals 11 residues.